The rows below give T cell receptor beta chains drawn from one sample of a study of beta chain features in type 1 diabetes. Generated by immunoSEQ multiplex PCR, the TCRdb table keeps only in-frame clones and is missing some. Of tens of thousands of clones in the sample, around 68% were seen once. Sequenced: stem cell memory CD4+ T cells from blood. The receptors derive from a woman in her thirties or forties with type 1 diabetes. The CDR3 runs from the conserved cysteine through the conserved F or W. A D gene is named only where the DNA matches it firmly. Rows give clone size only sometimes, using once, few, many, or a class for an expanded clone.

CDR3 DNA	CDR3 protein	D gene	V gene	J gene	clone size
TGCGCCAGCAGCTCGGCCGGAGCGTCGCAGTTCTTC	CASSSAGASQFF	.	TRBV4-3	TRBJ2-1	.
TGTGCCAGCAGCTCTGAGAGTAGGGGGCCCAAACAGCCCCAGCATTTT	CASSSESRGPKQPQHF	TRBD1	TRBV7-2	TRBJ1-5	.
TGTGCCAGCAGTGAGACTAGCGGGGGAGGCAGATACAATGAGCAGTTCTTC	CASSETSGGGRYNEQFF	TRBD2	TRBV6-1	TRBJ2-1	.
TGTGCCAGCAGCTTATTTACAGGGGACACTGAAGCTTTCTTT	CASSLFTGDTEAFF	TRBD1	TRBV11-1	TRBJ1-1	.
TGTGCCAGCAGTTGGGACAGGAACTACGAGCAGTACTTC	CASSWDRNYEQYF	TRBD1	TRBV27	TRBJ2-7	.
TGTGCCAGCAGCTTTCGGCCAGCCCGGGCTAATGAAAAACTGTTTTTT	CASSFRPARANEKLFF	.	TRBV7-9	TRBJ1-4	.
TGTGCCAGCAGTCCAGGGTTGACTAATGAAAAACTGTTTTTT	CASSPGLTNEKLFF	.	TRBV7-2	TRBJ1-4	.
TGTGCCAGCAGCTTGACAGATAATTCACCCCTCCACTTT	CASSLTDNSPLHF	.	TRBV7-3	TRBJ1-6	.
TGTGCCAGTAGCCCGGGACTAGAAGGAGATACGCAGTATTTT	CASSPGLEGDTQYF	TRBD2	TRBV19	TRBJ2-3	.
TGCAGCGTTGACCGCGCGGGAGTCTACAATGAGCAGTTCTTC	CSVDRAGVYNEQFF	TRBD2	TRBV29-1	TRBJ2-1	.
TGTGCCAGCAGTTACGACAGTCCCGGCTCCTACGAGCAGTACTTC	CASSYDSPGSYEQYF	.	TRBV6-5	TRBJ2-7	once
TGTGCCAGCAGCTTGGCCGGACACAAAAACTATGGCTACACCTTC	CASSLAGHKNYGYTF	.	TRBV5-8	TRBJ1-2	.
TGCGCCAGCAGCTTGACGTGGGGGGACTATGGCTACACCTTC	CASSLTWGDYGYTF	.	TRBV5-1	TRBJ1-2	.
TGCGCCAGCAGCTTGGTAGTTGTAGGACTAGCCCATGAGCAGTTCTTC	CASSLVVVGLAHEQFF	TRBD2	TRBV5-1	TRBJ2-1	.
TGCGCCAGCAGCCGCGGCCAGACAGGGTCGTACGAGCAGTACTTC	CASSRGQTGSYEQYF	TRBD1	TRBV4-3	TRBJ2-7	few